Sequencing of this T cell receptor (beta chain) was carried out in a study of cytomegalovirus exposure and HLA in healthy donors. The study, taken as a whole, reports: Rare sequences made up most TCRs, while some public TCRs were found in many donors.

On this clone itself: The target antigen is unknown.

Some clones are missing from TCRdb's copy, which holds only in-frame ones; the method was immunoSEQ multiplex PCR. The data show a few hundred thousand clones, nearly 90% seen once. The CDR3 loop spans 14 amino acids. V gave up 0 bases and J gave up 8 bases, with 14 bases separating them. Germline V lookup: CDR1 SGHRS, CDR2 YFSETQ. The sequence derives from a young woman in good health and CMV-seronegative. The chain couples TRBV5-1 to TRBJ1-2; D perhaps matches TRBD1 (6 bases). Material: PBMCs. The CDR3 is CASSLDRAFGGYTF. Written as DNA, the CDR3 is TGCGCCAGCAGCTTGGACAGGGCCTTTGGGGGCTACACCTTC.